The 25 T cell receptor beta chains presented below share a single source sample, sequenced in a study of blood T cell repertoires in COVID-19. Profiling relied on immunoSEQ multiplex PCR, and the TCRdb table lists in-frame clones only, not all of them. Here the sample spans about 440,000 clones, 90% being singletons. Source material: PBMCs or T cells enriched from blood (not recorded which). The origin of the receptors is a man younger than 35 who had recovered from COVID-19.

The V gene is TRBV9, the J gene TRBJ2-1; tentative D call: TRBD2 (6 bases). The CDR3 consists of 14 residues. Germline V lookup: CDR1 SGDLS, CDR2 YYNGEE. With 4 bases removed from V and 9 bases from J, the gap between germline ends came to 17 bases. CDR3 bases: TGTGCCAGCAGCCCGAGACTAGAGGTTACTGAGCAGTTCTTC. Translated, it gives CASSPRLEVTEQFF.

For the CDR3, the DNA is TGCGCCAGCAGCCCTAACGTCTTCCGGGCTGAAGCTTTCTTT. Residues: CASSPNVFRAEAFF. The chain uses TRBV4-1 and TRBJ1-1; D is unclear. Trimming left V 4 bases short and J 6 bases short, with 15 bases between. Germline lookup yields CDR1 MGHRA and CDR2 YSYEKL. The CDR3 totals 14 residues.

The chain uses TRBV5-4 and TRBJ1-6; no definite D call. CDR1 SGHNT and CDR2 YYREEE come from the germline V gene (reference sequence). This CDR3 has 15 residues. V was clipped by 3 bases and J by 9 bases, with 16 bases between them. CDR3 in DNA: TGTGCCAGCAGCTCGAGGCGGGATGGGATTTCACCCCTCCACTTT. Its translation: CASSSRRDGISPLHF.

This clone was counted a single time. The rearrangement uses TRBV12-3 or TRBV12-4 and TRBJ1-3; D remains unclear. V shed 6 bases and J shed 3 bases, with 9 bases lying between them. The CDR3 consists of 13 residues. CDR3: CASSPRGGNTIYF. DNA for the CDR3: TGTGCCAGCAGCCCCCGGGGTGGAAACACCATATATTTT.

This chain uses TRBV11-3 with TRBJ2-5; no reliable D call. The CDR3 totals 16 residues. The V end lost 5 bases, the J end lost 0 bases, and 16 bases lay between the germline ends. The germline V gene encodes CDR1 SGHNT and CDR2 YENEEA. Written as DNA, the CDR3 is TGTGCCAGCAGCCGCAGTCGCGGTAAGGACCAAGAGACCCAGTACTTC. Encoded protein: CASSRSRGKDQETQYF.

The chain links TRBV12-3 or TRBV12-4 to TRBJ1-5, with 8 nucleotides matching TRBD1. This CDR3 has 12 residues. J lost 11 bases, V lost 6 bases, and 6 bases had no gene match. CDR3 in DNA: TGTGCCAGCAGCAGAACAGGGGGAACCCAGCATTTT. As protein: CASSRTGGTQHF.

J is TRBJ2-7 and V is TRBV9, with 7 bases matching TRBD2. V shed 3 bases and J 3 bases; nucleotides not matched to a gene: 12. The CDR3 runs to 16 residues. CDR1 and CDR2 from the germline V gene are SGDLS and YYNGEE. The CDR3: CASSAHSGGSLYEQYF. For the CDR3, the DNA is TGTGCCAGCAGCGCCCACTCTGGCGGGAGTCTCTACGAGCAGTACTTC.

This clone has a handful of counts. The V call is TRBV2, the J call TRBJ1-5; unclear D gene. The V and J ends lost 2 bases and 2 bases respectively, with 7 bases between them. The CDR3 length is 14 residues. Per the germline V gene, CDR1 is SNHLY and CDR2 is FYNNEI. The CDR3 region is CASSELSRNQPQHF. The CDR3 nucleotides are TGTGCCAGCAGTGAACTGAGCCGCAATCAGCCCCAGCATTTT.

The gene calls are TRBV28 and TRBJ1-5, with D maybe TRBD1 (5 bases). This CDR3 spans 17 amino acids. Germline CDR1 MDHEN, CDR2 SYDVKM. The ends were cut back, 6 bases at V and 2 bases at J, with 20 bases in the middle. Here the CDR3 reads CASRRLRQGVGNQPQHF. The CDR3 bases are TGTGCCAGCAGGCGACTTCGGCAGGGTGTGGGCAATCAGCCCCAGCATTTT.

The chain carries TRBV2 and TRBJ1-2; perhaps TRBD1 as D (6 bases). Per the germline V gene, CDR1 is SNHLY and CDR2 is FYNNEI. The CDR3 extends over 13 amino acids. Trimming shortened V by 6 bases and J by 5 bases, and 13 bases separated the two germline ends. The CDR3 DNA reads TGTGCCAGCAGCATCGACAGGCAGTATGGCTACACCTTC. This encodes CASSIDRQYGYTF. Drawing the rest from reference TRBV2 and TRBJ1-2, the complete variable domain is EPEVTQTPSHQVTQMGQEVILRCVPISNHLYFYWYRQILGQKVEFLVSFYNNEISEKSEIFDDQFSVERPDGSNFTLKIRSTKLEDSAMYFCASSIDRQYGYTFGSGTRLTVV.

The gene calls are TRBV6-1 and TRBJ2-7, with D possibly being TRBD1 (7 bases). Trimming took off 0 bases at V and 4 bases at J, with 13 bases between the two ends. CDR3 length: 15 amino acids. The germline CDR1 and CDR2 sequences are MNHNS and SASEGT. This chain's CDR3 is CASSEAATGTYEQYF. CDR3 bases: TGTGCCAGCAGTGAAGCCGCGACAGGGACTTACGAGCAGTACTTC.

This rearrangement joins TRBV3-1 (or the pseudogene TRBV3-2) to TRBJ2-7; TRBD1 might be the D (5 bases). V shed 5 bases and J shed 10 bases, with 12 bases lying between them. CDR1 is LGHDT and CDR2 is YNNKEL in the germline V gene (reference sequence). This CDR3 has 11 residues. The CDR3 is CASSRGEVQYF. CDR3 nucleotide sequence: TGTGCCAGCAGCAGGGGCGAGGTTCAGTACTTC.

The CDR3 loop reads CASRGTATGNTIYF. The CDR3 nucleotides read TGTGCCAGCAGAGGGACAGCCACTGGAAACACCATATATTTT. The J gene is TRBJ1-3, the V gene TRBV7-9; 7 nucleotides match TRBD1. The germline CDR1 and CDR2 sequences are SEHNR and FQNEAQ (reference sequence). With 6 bases clipped from V and 2 bases from J, the junction kept 4 bases outside the gene matches. This CDR3 region has 14 residues.

The CDR3: CSVEFEGTSYEQYF. The CDR3 coding sequence is TGCAGCGTTGAGTTTGAGGGGACTTCCTACGAGCAGTACTTC. The gene calls are TRBV29-1 and TRBJ2-7; D might be TRBD2 (6 bases). The CDR3 extends over 14 amino acids. The V and J ends lost 3 bases and 1 base respectively, with 13 bases between them. Germline assignment: CDR1 SQVTM and CDR2 ANQGSEA.

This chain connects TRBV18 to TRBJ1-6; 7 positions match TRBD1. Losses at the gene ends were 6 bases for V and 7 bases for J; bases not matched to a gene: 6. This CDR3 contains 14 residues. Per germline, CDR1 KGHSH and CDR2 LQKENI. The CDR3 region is CASSTGTENSPLHF. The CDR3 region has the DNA TGTGCCAGCTCGACCGGGACAGAAAATTCACCCCTCCACTTT. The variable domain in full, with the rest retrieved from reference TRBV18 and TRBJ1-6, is NAGVMQNPRHLVRRRGQEARLRCSPMKGHSHVYWYRQLPEEGLKFMVYLQKENIIDESGMPKERFSAEFPKEGPSILRIQQVVRGDSAAYFCASSTGTENSPLHFGNGTRLTVT.

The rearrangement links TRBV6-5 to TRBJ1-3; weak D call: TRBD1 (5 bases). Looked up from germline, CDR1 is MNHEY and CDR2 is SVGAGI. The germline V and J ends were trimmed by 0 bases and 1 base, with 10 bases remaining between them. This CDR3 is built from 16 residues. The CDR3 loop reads CASSYSRVGSGNTIYF. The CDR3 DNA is TGTGCCAGCAGTTACTCCAGGGTGGGGTCTGGAAACACCATATATTTT.

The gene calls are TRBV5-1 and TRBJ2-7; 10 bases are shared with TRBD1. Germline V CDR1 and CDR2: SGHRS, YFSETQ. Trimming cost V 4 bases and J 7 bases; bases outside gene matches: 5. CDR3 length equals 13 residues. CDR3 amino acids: CASSEDRGDEQYF. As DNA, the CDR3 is TGCGCCAGCAGCGAGGACAGGGGGGATGAGCAGTACTTC.

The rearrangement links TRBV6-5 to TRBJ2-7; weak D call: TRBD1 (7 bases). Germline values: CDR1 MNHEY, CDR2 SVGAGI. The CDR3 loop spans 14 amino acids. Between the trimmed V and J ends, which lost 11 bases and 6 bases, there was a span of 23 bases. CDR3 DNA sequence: TGTGCCTGTCAAAGGTACCAGGGGGGTTTCGAGCAGTACTTC. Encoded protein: CACQRYQGGFEQYF.

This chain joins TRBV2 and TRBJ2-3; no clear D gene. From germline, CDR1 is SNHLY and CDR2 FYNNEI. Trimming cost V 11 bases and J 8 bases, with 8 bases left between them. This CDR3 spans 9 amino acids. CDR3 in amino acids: CALLGTQYF. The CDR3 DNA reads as TGTGCCCTTCTCGGTACGCAGTATTTT. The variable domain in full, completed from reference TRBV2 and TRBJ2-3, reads EPEVTQTPSHQVTQMGQEVILRCVPISNHLYFYWYRQILGQKVEFLVSFYNNEISEKSEIFDDQFSVERPDGSNFTLKIRSTKLEDSAMYFCALLGTQYFGPGTRLTVL.

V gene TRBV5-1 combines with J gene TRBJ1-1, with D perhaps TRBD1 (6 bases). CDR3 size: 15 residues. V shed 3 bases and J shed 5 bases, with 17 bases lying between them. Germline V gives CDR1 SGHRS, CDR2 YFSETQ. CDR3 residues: CASSSKAGAATEAFF. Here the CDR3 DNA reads TGCGCCAGCAGCTCGAAAGCGGGGGCGGCAACTGAAGCTTTCTTT.

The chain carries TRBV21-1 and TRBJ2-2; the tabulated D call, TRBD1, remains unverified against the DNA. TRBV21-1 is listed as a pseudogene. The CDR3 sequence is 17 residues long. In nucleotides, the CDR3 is TGTGCCAGCAGCAACGGGGGGACAGGGGAGGACACCGGGGAGCTGTTTTTT. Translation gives CASSNGGTGEDTGELFF.

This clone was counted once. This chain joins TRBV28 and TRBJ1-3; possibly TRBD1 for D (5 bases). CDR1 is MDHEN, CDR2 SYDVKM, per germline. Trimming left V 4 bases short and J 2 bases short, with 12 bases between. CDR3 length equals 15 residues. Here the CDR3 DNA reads TGTGCCAGCAGTTCGCCCCGGGGGGCTGGAAACACCATATATTTT. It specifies CASSSPRGAGNTIYF.

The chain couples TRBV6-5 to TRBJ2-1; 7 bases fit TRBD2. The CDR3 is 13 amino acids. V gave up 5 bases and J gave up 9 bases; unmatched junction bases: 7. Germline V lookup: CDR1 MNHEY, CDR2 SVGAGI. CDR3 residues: CASSRAGDLEQFF. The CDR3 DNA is TGTGCCAGCAGTCGGGCGGGAGATCTTGAGCAGTTCTTC.

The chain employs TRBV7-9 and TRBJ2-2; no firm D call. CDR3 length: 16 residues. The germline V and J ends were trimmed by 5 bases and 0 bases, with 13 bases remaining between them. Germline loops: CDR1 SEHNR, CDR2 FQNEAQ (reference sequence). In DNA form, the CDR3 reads TGTGCCAGCAGCCCTCAATTAAGCGCGAACACCGGGGAGCTGTTTTTT. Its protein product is CASSPQLSANTGELFF.

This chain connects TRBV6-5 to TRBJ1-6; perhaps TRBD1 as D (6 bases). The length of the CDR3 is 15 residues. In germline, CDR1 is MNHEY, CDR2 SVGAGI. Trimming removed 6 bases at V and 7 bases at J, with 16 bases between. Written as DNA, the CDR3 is TGTGCCAGCAGGATACGGGACACGGTGAATTCACCCCTCCACTTT. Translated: CASRIRDTVNSPLHF.